The 22 T cell receptor beta chains below all came from one sample that was sequenced in a study of blood T cell repertoires in COVID-19. Profiling relied on immunoSEQ multiplex PCR, and the TCRdb table lists in-frame clones only, not all of them. This sample has roughly 500,000 clones, with approximately 89% found just once. Sequencing was done on a sample of peripheral blood. The source of these receptors is a man aged 18 to 30 with COVID-19, enrolled during active disease.

This clone came up a few times. The rearrangement joins TRBV5-1 to TRBJ2-2; TRBD1 matches at 8 bases. Losses at the gene ends were 4 bases for V and 3 bases for J; bases not matched to a gene: 5. The CDR3 sequence is 15 residues long. Germline lookup yields CDR1 SGHRS and CDR2 YFSETQ. CDR3 coding DNA: TGCGCCAGCAGCGCGGGACAGGAGGACACCGGGGAGCTGTTTTTT. Residues: CASSAGQEDTGELFF.

The V and J genes are TRBV6-1 and TRBJ1-1; maybe TRBD1 (5 bases). V was pared by 0 bases and J by 1 base, with 21 bases between. The CDR3 is 19 residues long. The germline gives CDR1 MNHNS, CDR2 SASEGT. The CDR3 DNA follows: TGTGCCAGCAGTGAAGCGGTTGCGGGACGGCTTTTCGGGAACACTGAAGCTTTCTTT. Protein product: CASSEAVAGRLFGNTEAFF.

The rearrangement uses TRBV2 and TRBJ1-1, with TRBD1 matching 8 bases. In germline, CDR1 is SNHLY, CDR2 FYNNEI. This CDR3 has 17 amino acids. V dropped 1 base and J dropped 3; count of bases not matched to a gene: 10. The CDR3 protein is CASSEEAAGGLHTEAFF. In nucleotides, the CDR3 is TGTGCCAGCAGTGAAGAGGCGGCAGGGGGCCTGCACACTGAAGCTTTCTTT.

The rearrangement uses TRBV5-1 and TRBJ1-4, with 9 bases identical to TRBD1. CDR3 length: 15 residues. Losses at the gene ends were 7 bases for V and 6 bases for J; bases not matched to a gene: 10. From germline, CDR1 is SGHRS and CDR2 YFSETQ. CDR3 DNA: TGCGCCAGCGCACCAAGTGGGACAGGGTATGAAAAACTGTTTTTT. It encodes CASAPSGTGYEKLFF. Full variable domain (missing parts from reference TRBV5-1 and TRBJ1-4): KAGVTQTPRYLIKTRGQQVTLSCSPISGHRSVSWYQQTPGQGLQFLFEYFSETQRNKGNFPGRFSGRQFSNSRSEMNVSTLELGDSALYLCASAPSGTGYEKLFFGSGTQLSVL.

The V call is TRBV4-1, the J call TRBJ1-1, with a possible D match to TRBD1 (6 bases). Germline V lookup: CDR1 MGHRA, CDR2 YSYEKL. V was shortened by 1 base and J by 3 bases, with 12 bases between the two germline ends. The CDR3 runs 15 residues. The CDR3, as DNA: TGCGCCAGCAGCCAAGGAAACAGGGTGGACACTGAAGCTTTCTTT. It encodes CASSQGNRVDTEAFF.

The chain recombines TRBV3-1 (or the pseudogene TRBV3-2) with TRBJ2-5; D is undetermined. Between the trimmed V and J ends, which lost 0 bases and 4 bases, there was a span of 6 bases. Germline CDR1 and CDR2: LGHDT and YNNKEL (reference sequence). The CDR3 is 13 residues long. The CDR3 loop reads CASSQEQVETQYF. The CDR3 DNA sequence: TGTGCCAGCAGCCAAGAGCAGGTAGAGACCCAGTACTTC.

This clone was observed a few times. The chain employs TRBV12-2 and TRBJ2-6; no check of the table's D call, TRBD2, against the DNA was made. TRBV12-2 is given as a pseudogene. The CDR3 totals 19 residues. The DNA of the CDR3 is TGTGCAAGTCGCTTAGGGAGGCGGGTGCCTCATTCTGGGGCCAACGTCCTGACTTTC. Residues: CASRLGRRVPHSGANVLTF.

This clone was recorded once. The V gene is TRBV3-1 (or the pseudogene TRBV3-2), the J gene TRBJ1-5; D gene uncertain. The CDR3 contains 14 residues. The germline V gene has CDR1 LGHDT and CDR2 YNNKEL (reference sequence). The V end lost 1 base, the J end lost 7 bases, and 11 bases lay between the germline ends. CDR3 in amino acids: CASSQGSAEQPQHF. CDR3 in DNA: TGTGCCAGCAGCCAAGGGTCAGCGGAACAGCCCCAGCATTTT.

CDR3 sequence: CASSQDRGLSQDTQYF. In DNA, the CDR3 is TGTGCCAGCAGCCAAGATAGGGGACTATCTCAAGATACGCAGTATTTT. The rearrangement links TRBV3-1 (or the pseudogene TRBV3-2) to TRBJ2-3, with 7 bases that match TRBD2. The CDR3 has 16 amino acids. In germline, CDR1 is LGHDT, CDR2 YNNKEL (reference sequence). V gave up 0 bases and J gave up 5 bases; unmatched junction bases: 8.

This chain links TRBV18 with TRBJ2-1; TRBD1 matches 9 bases. Trimming at V came to 3 bases and at J to 3 bases, leaving 3 bases not matched to a gene. Germline values: CDR1 KGHSH, CDR2 LQKENI. The CDR3 covers 15 residues. The CDR3 sequence: CASSPAGQGYNEQFF. CDR3 in DNA: TGTGCCAGCTCACCCGCGGGACAGGGCTACAATGAGCAGTTCTTC.

The chain employs TRBV19 and TRBJ1-5, with 7 bases that match TRBD1. From germline, CDR1 is LNHDA and CDR2 SQIVND (reference sequence). The CDR3 sequence is 15 residues long. The V and J ends lost 10 bases and 0 bases, in that order; junction bases with no gene match: 9. CDR3 coding DNA: TGTGCCACCGCGGCGGACAGGTCTAGCAATCAGCCCCAGCATTTT. This gives the protein CATAADRSSNQPQHF.

V gene TRBV27 combines with J gene TRBJ2-1; 16 bases line up with TRBD2. This CDR3 comprises 20 residues. After removal of 3 bases from V and 0 bases from J, the junction contained 8 bases not matched to a gene. The germline gives CDR1 MNHEY, CDR2 SMNVEV (reference sequence). CDR3 coding DNA: TGTGCCAGCAGTTTGCTTCGAGGGACTAGCGGGGGGGCCTCCTACAATGAGCAGTTCTTC. Its protein product is CASSLLRGTSGGASYNEQFF.

This rearrangement joins TRBV7-2 to TRBJ2-7; weak D call: TRBD1 (8 bases). Germline lookup yields CDR1 SGHTA and CDR2 FQGNSA. The CDR3 contains 15 residues. V gave up 0 bases and J gave up 7 bases, with 16 bases separating them. The CDR3 DNA follows: TGTGCCAGCAGCTTAGCGACAGGGGAGGGTTGGGAGCAGTACTTC. It codes for CASSLATGEGWEQYF.

This clone has only a few counts. The V and J genes are TRBV7-9 and TRBJ1-3; D may be TRBD1 (5 bases). With 1 base removed from V and 4 bases from J, the gap between germline ends came to 11 bases. This CDR3 has 15 amino acids. Germline V gene data show CDR1 as SEHNR and CDR2 as FQNEAQ (reference sequence). The CDR3 region has the DNA TGTGCCAGCAGCTTAGTGAAGGGGTCAGGAAACACCATATATTTT. Its translation: CASSLVKGSGNTIYF.

The chain employs TRBV4-2 and TRBJ2-2; TRBD1 might be the D (5 bases). Germline CDR1 and CDR2: LGHNA and YNFKEQ. The V and J ends lost 1 base and 5 bases respectively, with 11 bases between them. The CDR3 totals 15 residues. The CDR3 here is CASSQAGRVTGELFF. Written as DNA, the CDR3 is TGTGCCAGCAGCCAAGCGGGCAGGGTAACCGGGGAGCTGTTTTTT.

The gene calls are TRBV19 and TRBJ2-1; tentatively, D is TRBD2 (5 bases). Trimming cost V 3 bases and J 6 bases, with 15 bases left between them. The CDR3 has 15 residues. Germline assignment: CDR1 LNHDA and CDR2 SQIVND (reference sequence). The chain's CDR3 is CASSIMAGEVNEQFF. The CDR3, as DNA: TGTGCCAGTAGTATTATGGCCGGGGAAGTCAATGAGCAGTTCTTC.

J is TRBJ2-7 and V is TRBV19, with 7 bases matching TRBD1. CDR3 length: 15 amino acids. CDR1 LNHDA and CDR2 SQIVND come from the germline V gene (reference sequence). After removal of 0 bases from V and 3 bases from J, the junction contained 5 bases not matched to a gene. The CDR3 DNA reads TGTGCCAGTAGTATAGAGTCGACAGGGAGCTACGAGCAGTACTTC. It encodes CASSIESTGSYEQYF.

The gene calls are TRBV19 and TRBJ2-3; TRBD2 agrees at 12 bases. Germline lookup yields CDR1 LNHDA and CDR2 SQIVND (reference sequence). J was trimmed by 5 bases and V by 5 bases; bases with no gene match: 8. CDR3 length: 16 residues. CDR3 region: CASSSLAGGFRDTQYF. The DNA for the CDR3 is TGTGCCAGTAGTTCCCTAGCGGGAGGGTTTAGAGATACGCAGTATTTT.

This sequence joins TRBV7-8 and TRBJ2-1; 8 bases match TRBD2. CDR3 length equals 15 residues. CDR1 is SGHVS, CDR2 FQNEAQ, per germline. The V segment lost 1 base and the J segment 8 bases; nucleotides outside the gene matches: 7. CDR3 in amino acids: CASSLGGGRIHEQFF. In nucleotides, the CDR3 is TGTGCCAGCAGCTTAGGTGGCGGGAGGATACATGAGCAGTTCTTC.

A single count supports this clone. The gene calls are TRBV7-2 and TRBJ1-5; D gene uncertain. Looked up from germline, CDR1 is SGHTA and CDR2 is FQGNSA. The CDR3 is 14 amino acids. Trimming left V 5 bases short and J 6 bases short, with 14 bases between. This chain's CDR3 is CASSQDGRAQPQHF. In DNA form, the CDR3 reads TGTGCCAGCAGCCAGGACGGGCGGGCTCAGCCCCAGCATTTT.

The chain employs TRBV4-1 and TRBJ2-5; 15 bases line up with TRBD2. CDR1 MGHRA and CDR2 YSYEKL come from the germline V gene. CDR3 length: 17 residues. V was clipped by 4 bases and J by 1 base; unmatched bases: 4. In DNA, the CDR3 is TGCGCCAGCAGCCGTGGGACTAGCGGGAGGTCCCAAGAGACCCAGTACTTC. As protein: CASSRGTSGRSQETQYF.

The gene calls are TRBV24-1 and TRBJ2-1; TRBD2 matches at 10 bases. The CDR3 is 13 residues long. Per germline, CDR1 KGHDR and CDR2 SFDVKD. V was pared by 9 bases and J by 9 bases, with 7 bases of the junction left unmatched. The CDR3 loop reads CATGTSDLGEQFF. The CDR3, as DNA: TGTGCCACCGGGACTAGCGACTTGGGTGAGCAGTTCTTC.